This T cell receptor beta chain was profiled in a study of T-cell memory formation after mild COVID-19. About the study: Largely, TCR clusters stayed within a single donor. Regarding the study as a whole: Day 15 to 85 contractors were CD4/CD8 balanced; later expanders leaned CD4+. The finding that pre-infection memory included some responding clones suggested that cross-reactive memory joined.

A single record per CDR3 protein comes from TCRdb applying MiXCR to the 5' RACE reads. The sample has 300,000 to 400,000 distinct CDR3 sequences, around 15% seen once. The V and J ends lost 0 bases and 3 bases respectively, with 8 bases between them. The CDR3 is 13 amino acids. Germline CDR1 and CDR2: DFQATT and SNEGSKA (reference sequence). As concerns this clonotype: The antigen is unknown.

This sequence was found in a man in his late teens or twenties who had mild COVID-19 (a few samples of this study predate the infection). Cell type and time point are not known. The chain uses TRBV20-1 and TRBJ1-1; no clear D. Sequencing used PBMCs or a T cell subset sorted from them (not recorded which). The CDR3 loop is CSARDQLYTEAFF. In nucleotides, the CDR3 is TGCAGTGCTAGAGATCAATTGTACACTGAAGCTTTCTTT.